This TCR beta chain was sequenced in a study of blood T cell repertoires in COVID-19. Study information: Researchers got acute and convalescent COVID-19 samples from the United States, Italy and Spain. Sample material is recorded as cDNA or gDNA derived from T cells, B-cell-depleted T cells, or PBMCs.

Per the original methods: Nucleated cell counts were estimated from reference gene primer amplification. The assay was immunoSEQ multiplex PCR, and TCRdb's table has in-frame clones only and misses some. The D gene and trimming were derived from the DNA, and the V and J assignments and clone size from that table. Of 200,000 to 300,000 clones in the sample, 86% are singletons; the top ten hold about 12%. Germline CDR1 is LNHNV and CDR2 is YYDKDF (reference sequence). The CDR3 is 14 amino acids. Trimming took off 4 bases at V and 0 bases at J, with 10 bases between the two ends. Sequencing was carried out using peripheral blood. This sequence was found in a man at least 80 years old with acute or convalescent COVID-19. This rearrangement joins TRBV15 to TRBJ2-7; D not resolved. CDR3 in DNA: TGTGCCACCAGCATCGTAAGGAGCTCCTACGAGCAGTACTTC. Encoded protein: CATSIVRSSYEQYF.